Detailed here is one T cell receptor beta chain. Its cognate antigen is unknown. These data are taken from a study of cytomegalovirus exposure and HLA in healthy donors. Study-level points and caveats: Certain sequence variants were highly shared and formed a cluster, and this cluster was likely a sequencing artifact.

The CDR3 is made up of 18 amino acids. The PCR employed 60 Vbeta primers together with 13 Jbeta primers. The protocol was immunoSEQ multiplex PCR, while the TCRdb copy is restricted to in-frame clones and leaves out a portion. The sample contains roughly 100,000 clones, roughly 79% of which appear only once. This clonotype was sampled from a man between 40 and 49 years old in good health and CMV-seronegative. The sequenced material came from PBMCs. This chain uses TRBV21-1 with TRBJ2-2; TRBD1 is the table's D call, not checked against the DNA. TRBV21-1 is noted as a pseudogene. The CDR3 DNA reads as TGTGCCAGCAGCCTCGACAGGGGGCCCCGAACTAACACCGGGGAGCTGTTTTTT. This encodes CASSLDRGPRTNTGELFF.